This T cell receptor beta chain is drawn from a study of T-cell memory formation after mild COVID-19. One entry per CDR3 protein, called by TCRdb with MiXCR from the 5' RACE reads. The repertoire includes tens of thousands of distinct CDR3 sequences, roughly 7.5% of them detected once, and around 28% sits in the top ten. This clonotype was observed at least ten times. What it recognizes is unknown. Study findings and constraints: The appearance of some responding clones in pre-infection memory suggested that cross-reactive memory joined.

Sequencing input: PBMCs or a T cell subset sorted from them (not recorded which). The TCR sequence derives from a man younger than 35 who had mild COVID-19 (a few samples of this study predate the infection). Cell type and time point are not known.

CDR3: CALRGGTEAFF. As DNA, the CDR3 is TGTGCTTTACGAGGGGGCACTGAAGCTTTCTTT. The chain has TRBV24-1 and TRBJ1-1, with D possibly matching TRBD1 (6 bases). The germline V gene has CDR1 KGHDR and CDR2 SFDVKD. This CDR3 has 11 amino acids.